Shown below are 26 T cell receptor beta chains from a single sample sequenced in a study of molecular identifiers for immune sequencing clone quantification. TCRdb processed the PCR reads anew with MiXCR; each CDR3 protein has one entry. The repertoire holds several thousand distinct CDR3 sequences, with roughly an eighth as singletons. Specimen: naive CD8+ T cells from blood, with Jurkat cell RNA spiked in. Sample subset: FACS-sorted CD8+CD4-CCR7+CD45RA+ naive T cells. The receptors come from a human donor in good health. Some libraries in this study had Jurkat cell RNA spiked in.

This clonotype has ten or more counts. The chain employs TRBV20-1 and TRBJ2-1, with 7 bases identical to TRBD1. Germline-derived CDR1 and CDR2 are DFQATT and SNEGSKA (reference sequence). The V and J ends lost 2 bases and 8 bases, in that order; junction bases with no gene match: 6. The CDR3 totals 13 residues. The CDR3 here is CSARTGTADEQFF. The CDR3 DNA sequence: TGCAGTGCTAGAACCGGGACAGCCGATGAGCAGTTCTTC.

This clonotype was found a few times. This sequence joins TRBV12-3 or TRBV12-4 and TRBJ2-7; D unresolved. V was cut by 0 bases and J by 7 bases, with 4 bases left in between. This CDR3 is built from 11 residues. In nucleotides, the CDR3 is TGTGCCAGCAGTTTAGCTTTAGAGCAGTACTTC. Residues: CASSLALEQYF.

This clonotype has ten or more counts. The gene calls are TRBV5-6 and TRBJ1-1; weak D call: TRBD1 (6 bases). The CDR3 runs 16 residues. CDR1 and CDR2 (germline): SGHDT, YYEEEE. Trimming took off 1 base at V and 1 base at J, with 14 bases between the two ends. The CDR3 region has the DNA TGTGCCAGCAGCTTGCTTGGGGGGACACAGAACACTGAAGCTTTCTTT. Its protein product is CASSLLGGTQNTEAFF.

This clonotype was found many times. J is TRBJ1-1 and V is TRBV6-2 or TRBV6-3; D gene ambiguous. The CDR3 runs to 12 residues. Trimming cost V 5 bases and J 10 bases, with 14 bases left between them. Germline CDR1 MNHEY, CDR2 SVGEGT. CDR3 sequence reads: CASSPTGVGAFF. CDR3 sequence (DNA): TGTGCCAGCAGTCCAACCGGAGTCGGAGCTTTCTTT.

Comment on this clonotype: A much larger clone lies a single base off, so this may be a read error. The chain is built from TRBV7-2 and TRBJ1-1, with D perhaps matching TRBD1 (6 bases). Trimming took off 2 bases at V and 5 bases at J, with 6 bases between the two ends. CDR3 length: 12 residues. The germline V gene has CDR1 SGHTA and CDR2 FQGNSA. For the CDR3, the DNA is TGTGCCAGCAGCTTAAGGGGGACTGAAGCTTTCTTT. Protein product: CASSLRGTEAFF.

This clonotype has a count of ten or more. The chain carries TRBV25-1 and TRBJ2-1; D remains ambiguous. V shed 0 bases and J shed 8 bases, with 8 bases lying between them. The CDR3 runs to 13 residues. CDR1 and CDR2 from the germline V gene are MGHDK and SYGVNS. CDR3 nucleotides: TGTGCCAGCAGTGAATATATAACCGATGAGCAGTTCTTC. Amino acids: CASSEYITDEQFF.

Relative to its sample, this clonotype is medium-sized. This chain links TRBV6-6 with TRBJ2-7; no firm D call. V dropped 5 bases and J dropped 4 bases, with 12 bases sitting between them. CDR1 and CDR2 (germline): MNHNY, SVGAGI (reference sequence). The CDR3 is 13 residues long. This CDR3 reads CASSAPDAYEQYF. CDR3 coding DNA: TGTGCCAGCAGTGCCCCCGACGCGTACGAGCAGTACTTC.

In its sample, this clonotype was seen many times. The chain has TRBV5-1 and TRBJ2-7; D might be TRBD1 or TRBD2, each matching 5 bases. The CDR3 covers 13 residues. The ends were cut back, 0 bases at V and 3 bases at J, with 7 bases in the middle. The germline gives CDR1 SGHRS, CDR2 YFSETQ. The chain's CDR3 is CASSLGGFYEQYF. CDR3 in DNA: TGCGCCAGCAGCTTGGGGGGGTTCTACGAGCAGTACTTC.

This clonotype was seen a single time. The junction departs from germline at one end; a sequencing error may be responsible. The rearrangement uses TRBV4-3 and TRBJ2-3; 9 nucleotides align to TRBD1. There are 17 residues in the CDR3. Germline CDR1 reads LGHNA; CDR2 reads YSLEER. This chain's CDR3 is CASSQGGTGRYTDTQCF. DNA of the CDR3: TGCGCCAGCAGCCAAGGAGGGACAGGGCGATACACAGATACGCAGTGCTTT.

Points on this clonotype: The germline gene is not matched at one end of the junction; a read error may be the cause. The chain recombines TRBV12-3 or TRBV12-4 with TRBJ2-3; D is possibly TRBD1 (5 bases). The CDR3 runs to 16 residues. The CDR3 loop is CASKPETDVSADTRYF. CDR3 DNA sequence: TGTGCTAGCAAACCCGAGACAGACGTATCGGCAGATACGCGGTATTTT.

This clonotype was observed at least ten times. This chain joins TRBV25-1 and TRBJ2-7; the D is unclear. The V end lost 2 bases, the J end lost 1 base, and 6 bases lay between the germline ends. CDR3 length: 13 residues. CDR1 and CDR2 (germline): MGHDK, SYGVNS. In nucleotides, the CDR3 is TGTGCCAGCAGTGAACCGGATTCCTACGAGCAGTACTTC. Amino acids: CASSEPDSYEQYF.

This clonotype was recorded a few times. The chain links TRBV13 to TRBJ2-1; 11 bases agree with TRBD2. CDR3 length: 14 residues. The germline V gene encodes CDR1 PRHDT and CDR2 FYEKMQ (reference sequence). With V trimmed by 6 bases and J by 3 bases, 1 base remained unmatched. CDR3 residues: CASRLAGDYNEQFF. In nucleotides, the CDR3 is TGTGCCAGCAGACTAGCGGGAGACTACAATGAGCAGTTCTTC.

Judged by abundance, this clonotype is medium-sized. The chain links TRBV6-5 to TRBJ2-3, with D perhaps assigned TRBD1 or TRBD2 (6 bases each). The CDR3 runs 14 residues. Trimming removed 9 bases at V and 1 base at J, with 14 bases between. Germline V gene sequence: CDR1 MNHEY, CDR2 SVGAGI. The CDR3 coding sequence is TGTGCCAGGGAGGGGGAACCCCGCACAGATACGCAGTATTTT. Its translation: CAREGEPRTDTQYF.

This clonotype is medium-sized by share. Here the CDR3 DNA reads TGTGCCAGCAGCTCAGGGGTCAGTCGCGGACAAGAGACCCAGTACTTC. It encodes CASSSGVSRGQETQYF. This chain links TRBV11-2 with TRBJ2-5; TRBD1 is a possible D gene (6 bases). This CDR3 has 16 amino acids. Germline V gene data show CDR1 as SGHAT and CDR2 as FQNNGV. Trimming took 4 bases from V and 2 from J, leaving 17 bases between them.

By its share, this clonotype is medium-sized (0.01 to 0.1%). The chain recombines TRBV4-3 with TRBJ1-1, with 10 bases identical to TRBD1. CDR3 length: 14 residues. Germline V gene sequence: CDR1 LGHNA, CDR2 YSLEER. With V trimmed by 6 bases and J by 5 bases, 6 bases remained unmatched. The CDR3 loop reads CASSRTGGSTEAFF. The CDR3 DNA sequence: TGCGCCAGCAGTCGGACAGGGGGAAGTACTGAAGCTTTCTTT.

The sample holds many counts of this clonotype. This rearrangement joins TRBV7-2 to TRBJ1-5, with D possibly being TRBD1 (5 bases). Germline assignment: CDR1 SGHTA and CDR2 FQGNSA. Trimming pared 1 base from V and 3 bases from J, leaving 13 bases between. This CDR3 is built from 16 residues. The CDR3 here is CASSLGLAGPNQPQHF. The CDR3 nucleotides read TGTGCCAGCAGCTTAGGATTGGCAGGGCCCAATCAGCCCCAGCATTTT.

This clonotype was seen at least ten times. V usage is TRBV7-9 and J usage is TRBJ1-2, with a weak D call TRBD1 (5 bases). CDR3 length: 13 amino acids. The V end lost 5 bases, the J end lost 3 bases, and 10 bases lay between the germline ends. Germline CDR1 SEHNR, CDR2 FQNEAQ (reference sequence). The CDR3 bases are TGTGCCAGCAGCATGGACACCGACTATGGCTACACCTTC. Amino acid sequence: CASSMDTDYGYTF.

On this clonotype itself: A much larger clone is a single base away; this may be a read error. The V call is TRBV4-3, the J call TRBJ2-1; TRBD1 or TRBD2 may be the D gene (5 bases each). The V end lost 5 bases, the J end lost 10 bases, and 15 bases lay between the germline ends. The CDR3 is made up of 13 amino acids. Germline V CDR1 and CDR2: LGHNA, YSLEER. As DNA, the CDR3 is TGCGCCAGCAGCAGGACTCTCTCAGGGGAGCAGTTCTTC. As protein: CASSRTLSGEQFF.

Worth noting for this clonotype: The junction differs from germline at one of its ends, possibly a read error. The V gene is TRBV9, the J gene TRBJ2-4; 11 bases match TRBD2. In germline, CDR1 is SGDLS, CDR2 YYNGEE. The CDR3 sequence is 19 residues long. CDR3 region: CASGGTLVAGGPAKTIQYF. As DNA, the CDR3 is TGTGCCAGCGGCGGTACCCTCGTAGCGGGGGGGCCTGCCAAAACCATTCAGTACTTC.

This clonotype is medium-sized (0.01 to 0.1%) in the sample. This chain connects TRBV28 to TRBJ2-3, with D tentatively TRBD1 (6 bases). Trimming removed 5 bases at V and 0 bases at J, with 12 bases between. The germline CDR1 and CDR2 sequences are MDHEN and SYDVKM. This CDR3 spans 15 amino acids. Written as DNA, the CDR3 is TGTGCCAGCAGTCGGGACACGCCTAGCACAGATACGCAGTATTTT. It translates to CASSRDTPSTDTQYF.

Judged by abundance, this clonotype is medium-sized. The chain employs TRBV6-6 and TRBJ2-2; TRBD1 agrees at 7 bases. The CDR3 has 14 amino acids. Germline CDR1 MNHNY, CDR2 SVGAGI (reference sequence). The ends lost 6 bases at V and 4 bases at J; junction bases unmatched: 5. The CDR3 is CASRATGSTGELFF. CDR3 nucleotides: TGTGCCAGCAGAGCGACAGGGTCCACCGGGGAGCTGTTTTTT.

Details on this clonotype: This may be a read error: a much more frequent sequence differs by one nucleotide. The CDR3 sequence: CASSYSSFRELFF. The CDR3, as DNA: TGTGCCAGCAGTTACTCGAGTTTCAGGGAGCTGTTTTTT. The chain is built from TRBV6-5 and TRBJ2-2; no reliable D call. The germline CDR1 and CDR2 sequences are MNHEY and SVGAGI. Deletions cut 0 bases from V and 9 bases from J, with 8 bases between. The CDR3 loop spans 13 amino acids.

This clonotype is judged medium-sized. For the CDR3, the DNA is TGTGCCAGCAGATCCGGACTAGCGGGAGAAGGAACCGGGGAGCTGTTTTTT. Translated: CASRSGLAGEGTGELFF. The V gene is TRBV12-3 or TRBV12-4, the J gene TRBJ2-2, with TRBD2 matching over 13 bases. The CDR3 consists of 17 residues. V shed 6 bases and J 5 bases; nucleotides not matched to a gene: 9.

This clonotype is categorized as medium-sized (0.01 to 0.1%). V is TRBV6-5 and J is TRBJ2-3, with TRBD2 matching over 13 bases. Germline V gene sequence: CDR1 MNHEY, CDR2 SVGAGI. Losses at the gene ends were 6 bases for V and 5 bases for J; bases not matched to a gene: 11. There are 17 residues in the CDR3. CDR3 amino acids: CASSPTSGGAVGDTQYF. CDR3 DNA sequence: TGTGCCAGCAGCCCTACTAGCGGGGGGGCAGTAGGAGATACGCAGTATTTT.

This clonotype was recorded at least ten times. V and J are TRBV20-1 and TRBJ1-3; D call uncertain. V was clipped by 0 bases and J by 0 bases, with 9 bases between them. Per the germline V gene, CDR1 is DFQATT and CDR2 is SNEGSKA (reference sequence). This CDR3 has 15 residues. The CDR3 sequence: CSARDEVFSGNTIYF. The CDR3 bases are TGCAGTGCTAGAGATGAGGTTTTCTCTGGAAACACCATATATTTT.

In its sample, this clonotype is medium-sized. This sequence joins TRBV29-1 and TRBJ2-5, with D unclear. V dropped 7 bases and J dropped 3 bases, with 6 bases sitting between them. Germline assignment: CDR1 SQVTM and CDR2 ANQGSEA. This CDR3 region has 10 residues. DNA for the CDR3: TGCAGCGCTCTCGAAGAGACCCAGTACTTC. Its protein product is CSALEETQYF.